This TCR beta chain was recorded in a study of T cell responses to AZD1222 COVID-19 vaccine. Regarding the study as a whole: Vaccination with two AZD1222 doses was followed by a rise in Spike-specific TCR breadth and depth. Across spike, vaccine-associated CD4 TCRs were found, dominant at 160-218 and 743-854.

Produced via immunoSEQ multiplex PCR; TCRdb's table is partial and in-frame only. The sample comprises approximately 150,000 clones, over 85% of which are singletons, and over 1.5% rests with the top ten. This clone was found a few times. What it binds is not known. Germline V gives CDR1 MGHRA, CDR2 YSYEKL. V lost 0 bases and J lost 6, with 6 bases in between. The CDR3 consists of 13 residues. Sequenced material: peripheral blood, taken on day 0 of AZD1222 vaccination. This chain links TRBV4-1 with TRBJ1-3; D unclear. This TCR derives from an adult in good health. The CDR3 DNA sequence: TGCGCCAGCAGCCAAGAGTGGACAAACACCATATATTTT. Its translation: CASSQEWTNTIYF.